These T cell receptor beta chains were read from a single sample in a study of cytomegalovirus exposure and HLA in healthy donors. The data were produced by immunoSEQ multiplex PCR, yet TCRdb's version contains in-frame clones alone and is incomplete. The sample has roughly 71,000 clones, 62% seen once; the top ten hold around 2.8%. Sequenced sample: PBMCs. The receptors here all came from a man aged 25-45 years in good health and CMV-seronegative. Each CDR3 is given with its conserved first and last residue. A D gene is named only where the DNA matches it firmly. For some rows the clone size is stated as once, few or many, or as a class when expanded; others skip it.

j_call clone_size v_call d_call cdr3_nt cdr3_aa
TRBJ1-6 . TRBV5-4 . TGTGCCAGCAGCGCTGAGGAAGGTATCTCCTATAATTCACCCCTCCACTTT CASSAEEGISYNSPLHF
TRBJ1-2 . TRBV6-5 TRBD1 TGTGCCAGCAGTTACGGACAGGGGAGCTATGGCTACACCTTC CASSYGQGSYGYTF
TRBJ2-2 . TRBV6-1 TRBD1 TGTGCCAGCAGTGCCCAGCCCGGGACAGGATACACCGGGGAGCTGTTTTTT CASSAQPGTGYTGELFF
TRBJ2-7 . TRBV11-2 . TGTGCCAGCAGCTTACAGGGTAGGACCTACGAGCAGTACTTC CASSLQGRTYEQYF
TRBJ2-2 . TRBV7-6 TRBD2 TGTGCCAGCAGCTTTAACGTAGCGGGGGGAAACACCGGGGAGCTGTTTTTT CASSFNVAGGNTGELFF
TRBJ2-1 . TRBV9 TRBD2 TGTGCCAGCAGCGTAGGCCCTAGCGGCAATGAGCAGTTCTTC CASSVGPSGNEQFF
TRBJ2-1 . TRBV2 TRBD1 TGTGCCAGAAAGGACAGGGGGCCCTACAATGAGCAGTTCTTC CARKDRGPYNEQFF
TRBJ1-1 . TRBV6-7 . TGTGCCAGCAGTTACTCGAGCACGGAGGACGCTTTCTTT CASSYSSTEDAFF
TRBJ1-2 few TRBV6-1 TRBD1 TGTGCCAGCAGGGAGCAGGGGGGCCGTGGCTACACCTTC CASREQGGRGYTF
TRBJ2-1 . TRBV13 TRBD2 TGTGCCAGCAGCTTAGCACTAGCGGGGTCAAGGGGTGAGCAGTTCTTC CASSLALAGSRGEQFF
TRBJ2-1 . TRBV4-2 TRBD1 TGTGCCAGCAGCCAAGATAGAACCGGACAGGGATGGAGCGAGCAGTTCTTC CASSQDRTGQGWSEQFF
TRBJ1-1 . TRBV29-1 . TGCAGCCTTGGGGCGAACACTGAAGCTTTCTTT CSLGANTEAFF
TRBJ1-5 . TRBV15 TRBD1 TGTGCCACCAGCAGAGGGGACAGGGGCTCCAATCAGCCCCAGCATTTT CATSRGDRGSNQPQHF
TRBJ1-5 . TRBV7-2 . TGTGCCAGCAGCTTGGAGTTTAGCGGTAATCAGCCCCAGCATTTT CASSLEFSGNQPQHF
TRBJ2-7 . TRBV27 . TGTGCCAGCAGCCAGGGCTCGAGCTACGAGCAGTACTTC CASSQGSSYEQYF
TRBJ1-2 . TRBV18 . TGTGCCAGCTCACCGTCCAGTGGCAACTATGGCTACACCTTC CASSPSSGNYGYTF
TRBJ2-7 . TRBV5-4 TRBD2 TGTGCCAGCAGCCGCCGGGGGGAATCCTACGAGCAGTACTTC CASSRRGESYEQYF
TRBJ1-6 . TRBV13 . TGTGCCAGCAGCTTAGGGCCAGATTCACCCCTCCACTTT CASSLGPDSPLHF
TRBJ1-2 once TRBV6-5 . TGTGCCAGCAGAACCCCGGGACAAGACTATGGCTACACCTTC CASRTPGQDYGYTF
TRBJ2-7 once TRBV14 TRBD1 TGTGCCAGCAGCTCCCGGACAGGCCACCCCTACGAGCAGTACTTC CASSSRTGHPYEQYF
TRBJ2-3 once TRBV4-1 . TGCGCCAGCAGCCAGCCCGGGAAAACTAGCACAGATACGCAGTATTTT CASSQPGKTSTDTQYF
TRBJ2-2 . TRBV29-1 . TGCAGCGTTGAAGTCCCAGGCGCCCCCGGGGAGCTGTTTTTT CSVEVPGAPGELFF
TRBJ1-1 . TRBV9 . TGTGCCAGCAGCGTAGTGGCGGGAGATTTCTTT CASSVVAGDFF
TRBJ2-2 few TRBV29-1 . TGCAGCGTTGACGACACCGGGGAGCTGTTTTTT CSVDDTGELFF
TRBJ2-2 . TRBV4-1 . TGCGCCAGCAGCCCCCTCCAAGGACAGTACACCGGGGAGCTGTTTTTT CASSPLQGQYTGELFF
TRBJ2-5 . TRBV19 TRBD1 TGTGCCACCTCCACAGGGGGCGCGAAGACCCAGTACTTC CATSTGGAKTQYF
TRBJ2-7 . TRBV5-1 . TGCGCCAGCAGCTTGCACGCCGGGTACCCGTACTTC CASSLHAGYPYF
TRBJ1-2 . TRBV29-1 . TGCAGCGTTGAAGATCTACAGACCGGAGGATATGGCTACACCTTC CSVEDLQTGGYGYTF
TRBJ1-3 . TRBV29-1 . TGCAGCGTTGATCAGGGCTCTGGAAACACCATATATTTT CSVDQGSGNTIYF
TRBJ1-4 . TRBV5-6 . TGTGCCAGCAGCCCAACGCCCCCCTCAGCTAATGAAAAACTGTTTTTT CASSPTPPSANEKLFF
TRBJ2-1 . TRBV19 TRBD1 TGTGCCAGTAACAAGGGACAGGCCTCAAACAATGAGCAGTTCTTC CASNKGQASNNEQFF
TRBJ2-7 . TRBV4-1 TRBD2 TGCGCCAGCAGCCAAGGGGGACTAGCGGGGGACGAGCAGTACTTC CASSQGGLAGDEQYF
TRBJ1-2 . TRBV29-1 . TGCAGCGTTGAAGGCGTCAGGGGAGATGGCTACACCTTC CSVEGVRGDGYTF
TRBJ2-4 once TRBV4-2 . TGTGCCAGCAGCAAAGCGGACAGTGGCGGGAACATTCAGTACTTC CASSKADSGGNIQYF
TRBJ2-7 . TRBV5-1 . TGCGCCAGCAGCTGGGGGGGGACATTCTACGAGCAGTACTTC CASSWGGTFYEQYF
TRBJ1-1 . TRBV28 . TGTGCCAGCAGTTATCAGGGTGGGAACACTGAAGCTTTCTTT CASSYQGGNTEAFF
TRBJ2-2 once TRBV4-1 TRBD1 TGCGCCAGCAGCCGAGAAGGGACAGGGGCAAACACCGGGGAGCTGTTTTTT CASSREGTGANTGELFF
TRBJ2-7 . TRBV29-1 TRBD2 TGCAGCGTTGAGGTAGCGGGGGGTTCCTACGAGCAGTACTTC CSVEVAGGSYEQYF
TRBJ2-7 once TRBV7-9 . TGTGCCAGCAGCTTTGATTACGGGTCGAGCGGGTCCATAGAGCAGTACTTC CASSFDYGSSGSIEQYF
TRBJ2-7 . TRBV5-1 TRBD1 TGCGCCAGCAGCCTTGGACAGGGGGTAGCGCTTTACGAGCAGTACTTC CASSLGQGVALYEQYF
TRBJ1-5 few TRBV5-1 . TGCGCCAGCAGCTTGCCGGGGTTGCGTCAGCCCCAGCATTTT CASSLPGLRQPQHF
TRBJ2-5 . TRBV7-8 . TGTGCCACGGGGGAAGGAGAGACCCAGTACTTC CATGEGETQYF
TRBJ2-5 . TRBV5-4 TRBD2 TGTGCCAGCAGCTGGACTAGCGGGGACGTACAAGAGACCCAGTACTTC CASSWTSGDVQETQYF
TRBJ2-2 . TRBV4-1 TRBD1 TGCGCCAGCAGCCCGGGACAGTCGAACACCGGGGAGCTGTTTTTT CASSPGQSNTGELFF
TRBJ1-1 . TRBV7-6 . TGTGCCAGCAGCTTAGCGGGGGAGGTAGGGACTGAAGCTTTCTTT CASSLAGEVGTEAFF
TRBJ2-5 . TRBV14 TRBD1 TGTGCCAGCAGCCGCACTGGACAGGCAGTTTGGACCCAGTACTTC CASSRTGQAVWTQYF
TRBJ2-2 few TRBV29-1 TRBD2 TGCAGCGTTCTCGGCACTAGCGGGGGGGCGAGGAACACCGGGGAGCTGTTTTTT CSVLGTSGGARNTGELFF
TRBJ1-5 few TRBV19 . TGTGCCAGTAGCTATGCTGCAAGCAATCAGCCCCAGCATTTT CASSYAASNQPQHF
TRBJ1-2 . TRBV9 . TGTGCCAGCAGAGAAAGCCGGGAGGGCAAGGACTATGGCTACACCTTC CASRESREGKDYGYTF
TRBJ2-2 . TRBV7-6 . TGTGCCAGCAGCTTATGGCTAGGGCGGGACACCGGGGAGCTGTTTTTT CASSLWLGRDTGELFF
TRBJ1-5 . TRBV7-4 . TGTGCCAGCAGCTTGGGAGAAGAACGCAATCAGCCCCAGCATTTT CASSLGEERNQPQHF
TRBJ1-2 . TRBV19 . TGTGCCAGTAGTCCCAAACCCCGAAACTACGGCTACACCTTC CASSPKPRNYGYTF
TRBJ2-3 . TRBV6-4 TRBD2 TGTGCCAGCCCAGGGGGCGGGGCTAGCGGGGGGGCTGATACGCAGTATTTT CASPGGGASGGADTQYF
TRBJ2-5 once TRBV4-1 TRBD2 TGCGCCAGCAGCCAAGGTTACGGGGGGGCTCCCGAGACCCAGTACTTC CASSQGYGGAPETQYF